A single sample is the source of the 21 T cell receptor beta chains below, sequenced in a study of early T cells in non-severe SARS-CoV-2 infection. In TCRdb, the 5' RACE reads were re-called with MiXCR into one record per CDR3 protein. The sample shows about 80,000 distinct CDR3 sequences, approximately 12% of them seen only once. The sample consisted of whole blood. These receptor sequences come from an adult who was a healthcare worker with PCR-confirmed SARS-CoV-2 infection or an uninfected control (not recorded which).

This clonotype occurred a few times. This chain joins TRBV28 and TRBJ2-7; D could derive from TRBD1 or TRBD2 (5 bases each). The CDR3 runs 14 residues. Germline V gene lookup returns CDR1 MDHEN and CDR2 SYDVKM. The V end was cut by 3 bases, the J end by 6 bases, with 15 bases between. The CDR3 DNA reads as TGTGCCAGCAGTTTGGGACGGTGGGGAGCCGAGCAGTACTTC. Its translation: CASSLGRWGAEQYF.

In its sample, this clonotype was seen many times. The CDR3 is CASREAVTDTQYF. CDR3 coding DNA: TGTGCCAGCAGGGAGGCGGTCACAGATACGCAGTATTTT. The chain combines TRBV6-2 or TRBV6-3 with TRBJ2-3; tentative D call: TRBD2 (5 bases). CDR3 length equals 13 residues. Germline loops: CDR1 MNHEY, CDR2 SVGEGT. V dropped 6 bases and J dropped 2 bases, with 9 bases sitting between them.

This clonotype was picked up one time. The rearrangement uses TRBV28 and TRBJ2-1; 12 bases are shared with TRBD2. With 5 bases clipped from V and 8 bases from J, the junction kept 4 bases outside the gene matches. This CDR3 has 14 residues. CDR1 is MDHEN, CDR2 SYDVKM, per germline. The CDR3 reads CASSRLAGVHEQFF. The CDR3 DNA reads as TGTGCCAGCAGTAGACTAGCGGGAGTCCATGAGCAGTTCTTC.

The V gene is TRBV3-1, the J gene TRBJ2-7; TRBD2 might be the D (6 bases). The CDR3 consists of 13 residues. V shed 4 bases and J shed 3 bases, with 10 bases lying between them. Germline loops: CDR1 LGHDT, CDR2 YNNKEL (reference sequence). CDR3: CASSPGVSYEQYF. DNA of the CDR3: TGTGCCAGCAGCCCGGGAGTAAGCTACGAGCAGTACTTC.

The J gene is TRBJ2-1, the V gene TRBV7-9; D uncertain. The CDR3 is 11 amino acids. V was cut by 5 bases and J by 12 bases, with 11 bases left in between. Germline V gene sequence: CDR1 SEHNR, CDR2 FQNEAQ (reference sequence). The CDR3: CASSPLPGQFF. As DNA, the CDR3 is TGTGCCAGCAGCCCCCTCCCGGGGCAGTTCTTC.

The V call is TRBV4-1, the J call TRBJ2-7; unclear D gene. The CDR3 is 12 amino acids. Trimming removed 4 bases at V and 7 bases at J, with 11 bases between. Germline V gene sequence: CDR1 MGHRA, CDR2 YSYEKL. The CDR3 protein is CASSPNPQEQYF. For the CDR3, the DNA is TGCGCCAGCAGCCCTAACCCCCAGGAGCAGTACTTC.

This clonotype was observed a handful of times. V and J are TRBV5-1 and TRBJ1-4; maybe TRBD1 (5 bases). V was clipped by 2 bases and J by 4 bases, with 12 bases between them. CDR1 and CDR2 from the germline V gene are SGHRS and YFSETQ. The CDR3 is 15 amino acids. This CDR3 reads CASSFRDAGNEKLFF. Here the CDR3 DNA reads TGCGCCAGCAGCTTCCGGGACGCGGGTAATGAAAAACTGTTTTTT.

This chain links TRBV11-1 with TRBJ2-5; D possibly corresponds to TRBD2 (6 bases). Germline assignment: CDR1 SGHAT and CDR2 FQDESV (reference sequence). Between the trimmed V and J ends, which lost 5 bases and 5 bases, there was a span of 12 bases. The CDR3 totals 13 residues. The CDR3 bases are TGTGCCAGCAGCACGGGGGTTCTGGAGACCCAGTACTTC. It codes for CASSTGVLETQYF.

This clonotype has a handful of counts. V usage is TRBV18 and J usage is TRBJ1-5; D unclear. V dropped 2 bases and J dropped 2 bases, with 7 bases sitting between them. The CDR3 has 14 amino acids. Germline V gives CDR1 KGHSH, CDR2 LQKENI. The CDR3 nucleotides read TGTGCCAGCTCACCAGGGTCGGGCAATCAGCCCCAGCATTTT. Translation gives CASSPGSGNQPQHF.

This clonotype was seen ten or more times. The chain employs TRBV29-1 and TRBJ1-2, with 9 bases lining up with TRBD1. Per germline, CDR1 SQVTM and CDR2 ANQGSEA. The ends lost 6 bases at V and 0 bases at J; junction bases unmatched: 14. This CDR3 region has 17 residues. CDR3 sequence: CSVLTGGIITPNYGYTF. The CDR3, as DNA: TGCAGCGTCTTGACAGGGGGGATTATTACTCCTAACTATGGCTACACCTTC.

The chain couples TRBV13 to TRBJ2-7; D unclear. Germline V gene lookup returns CDR1 PRHDT and CDR2 FYEKMQ (reference sequence). The length of the CDR3 is 14 residues. The V end was cut by 0 bases, the J end by 4 bases, with 10 bases between. CDR3 bases: TGTGCCAGCAGCTTAGGCCGGAACGCTTACGAGCAGTACTTC. Its translation is CASSLGRNAYEQYF. The complete variable domain, with remaining parts taken from reference TRBV13 and TRBJ2-7, reads AAGVIQSPRHLIKEKRETATLKCYPIPRHDTVYWYQQGPGQDPQFLISFYEKMQSDKGSIPDRFSAQQFSDYHSELNMSSLELGDSALYFCASSLGRNAYEQYFGPGTRLTVT.

The chain carries TRBV25-1 and TRBJ2-1; 10 bases map to TRBD2. Trimming removed 4 bases from V and 2 bases from J; junction bases left unmatched: 2. CDR1 is MGHDK, CDR2 SYGVNS, per germline. The CDR3 length is 15 residues. CDR3 sequence (DNA): TGTGCCAGCAGTGGGACTAGCGGAACCTACAATGAGCAGTTCTTC. This gives the protein CASSGTSGTYNEQFF.

The chain couples TRBV4-2 to TRBJ2-2; D unclear. This CDR3 contains 12 residues. With 1 base removed from V and 10 bases from J, the gap between germline ends came to 7 bases. CDR1 is LGHNA, CDR2 YNFKEQ, per germline. This CDR3 is CASSQGLEELFF. In DNA form, the CDR3 reads TGTGCCAGCAGCCAAGGTCTAGAGGAGCTGTTTTTT.

This clonotype has only a few counts. The rearrangement uses TRBV7-2 and TRBJ2-5, with D perhaps matching TRBD1 (5 bases). The CDR3 length is 15 residues. The germline V and J ends were trimmed by 4 bases and 3 bases, with 15 bases remaining between them. Germline V gene data show CDR1 as SGHTA and CDR2 as FQGNSA. CDR3 DNA sequence: TGTGCCAGCAGCTCTCGACAGTGGGGTGAAGAGACCCAGTACTTC. The encoded protein is CASSSRQWGEETQYF.

There are a few counts of this clonotype. CDR3 sequence reads: CASRLPRDLRYNEQFF. The CDR3 DNA sequence: TGTGCCAGCAGACTACCCCGGGACCTCCGCTACAATGAGCAGTTCTTC. The chain combines TRBV6-5 with TRBJ2-1, with D perhaps assigned TRBD1 or TRBD2 (5 bases each). From germline, CDR1 is MNHEY and CDR2 SVGAGI. CDR3 length: 16 amino acids. V dropped 6 bases and J dropped 3 bases, with 18 bases sitting between them.

The chain recombines TRBV5-4 with TRBJ2-1; 14 bases fit TRBD2. CDR1 SGHNT and CDR2 YYREEE come from the germline V gene (reference sequence). The V gene end was trimmed by 3 bases and the J gene end by 7 bases; junction bases not matched to a gene: 9. The CDR3 length is 17 residues. Here the CDR3 reads CASSSGLAGAQGNEQFF. The CDR3 bases are TGTGCCAGCAGCTCGGGACTAGCGGGAGCACAGGGGAATGAGCAGTTCTTC.

This clonotype has just a few counts. This sequence joins TRBV27 and TRBJ2-7; D unresolved. This CDR3 contains 13 residues. Trimming shortened V by 0 bases and J by 4 bases, and 7 bases separated the two germline ends. Per the germline V gene, CDR1 is MNHEY and CDR2 is SMNVEV (reference sequence). CDR3 region: CASSLSLGYEQYF. The CDR3 bases are TGTGCCAGCAGTTTATCATTGGGGTACGAGCAGTACTTC.

This clonotype was counted a few times. This chain joins TRBV6-1 and TRBJ1-4; no reliable D call. CDR3 length: 15 residues. With 3 bases removed from V and 6 bases from J, the gap between germline ends came to 14 bases. Germline V gives CDR1 MNHNS, CDR2 SASEGT. The CDR3 nucleotides read TGTGCCAGCAGTGAGGTCCCCCGCGGGGATGAAAAACTGTTTTTT. This encodes CASSEVPRGDEKLFF.

V and J are TRBV5-1 and TRBJ2-1; 11 bases line up with TRBD2. CDR1 is SGHRS, CDR2 YFSETQ, per germline. The CDR3 length is 18 residues. V gave up 0 bases and J gave up 1 base; unmatched junction bases: 6. CDR3 residues: CASSLAGSGRGSYNEQFF. The CDR3 DNA reads as TGCGCCAGCAGCTTGGCGGGTAGCGGGAGGGGGTCCTACAATGAGCAGTTCTTC.

The chain is built from TRBV27 and TRBJ1-1, with TRBD1 matching 10 bases. The junction had 7 bases not matched to a gene; V was cut back by 4 bases and J by 5 bases. Germline V gives CDR1 MNHEY, CDR2 SMNVEV (reference sequence). The CDR3 covers 15 residues. CDR3 in DNA: TGTGCCAGCAGTTCACCGGGACAGGGGAGAACTGAAGCTTTCTTT. Protein sequence: CASSSPGQGRTEAFF.

The J gene is TRBJ2-7, the V gene TRBV29-1; no definite D call. Deletions cut 0 bases from V and 4 bases from J, with 10 bases between. This CDR3 has 13 residues. Germline V gene data show CDR1 as SQVTM and CDR2 as ANQGSEA. The CDR3 loop reads CSVEDPLLYEQYF. CDR3 DNA sequence: TGCAGCGTTGAAGACCCACTGCTGTACGAGCAGTACTTC.